A selection of T cell receptor beta chains follows, all from one sample in a study of PD-1 blockade in classical Hodgkin lymphoma. TCRdb keeps only in-frame clones here, not all; method: immunoSEQ multiplex PCR. The top ten hold roughly a fifth of the sample, which has about 24,000 clones, around 86% seen once. The sample consisted of peripheral blood mononuclear cells (PBMCs), taken before the second cycle of nivolumab. The receptors were sampled from a human donor with classical Hodgkin lymphoma. Both conserved end residues are part of each CDR3. A D gene is named only where the DNA matches it firmly. The listing skips clone size in some rows; elsewhere it reads once, few, many or a size class.

V	J	D	size	DNA	CDR3
TRBV6-1	TRBJ2-7	TRBD1	NA	TGTGCCAGCAGCCCCCCCGACAGGGTAAGCGAGCAGTACTTC	CASSPPDRVSEQYF
TRBV30	TRBJ1-2	NA	NA	TGTGCCTGGAACGGTGCGGGGGCGCCTGGCTACACCTTC	CAWNGAGAPGYTF
TRBV19	TRBJ2-6	NA	NA	TGTGCCAGTAGGGGCCGCGAGGGTGGGGCCAACGTCCTGACTTTC	CASRGREGGANVLTF
TRBV30	TRBJ2-7	NA	NA	TGTGCCTCGTCCCCCGGAACCTACGAGCAGTACTTC	CASSPGTYEQYF
TRBV7-3	TRBJ2-3	NA	NA	TGTGCCAGCAGCGAACAAGCGGGTCCCACAGATACGCAGTATTTT	CASSEQAGPTDTQYF
TRBV9	TRBJ2-7	TRBD1	NA	TGTGCCAGCAGCGTAGCGCAGGGGGCCTACGAGCAGTACTTC	CASSVAQGAYEQYF
TRBV10-1	TRBJ1-3	NA	NA	TGCGCCAGCACCCCGACAGGCCGTGGAAACACCATATATTTT	CASTPTGRGNTIYF
TRBV19	TRBJ2-5	NA	NA	TGTGCCAGTAGTATATTTCTCAATCCCGCTTCGGAGACCCAGTACTTC	CASSIFLNPASETQYF
TRBV7-2	TRBJ1-4	NA	NA	TGTGCCAGCAGCCCTGGGAGGGGGGCGGTTGAAAAACTGTTTTTT	CASSPGRGAVEKLFF
TRBV19	TRBJ1-6	TRBD1	NA	TGTGCCAGTAGTAAGACAGGGCCCAGCTCCTATAATTCACCCCTCCACTTT	CASSKTGPSSYNSPLHF
TRBV19	TRBJ2-5	NA	medium-sized	TGTGCCAGTAGCCGACGCATGATAAGCGCCGTAGAGACCCAGTACTTC	CASSRRMISAVETQYF
TRBV9	TRBJ2-7	NA	few	TGTGCCAGCAGCGTAGGCCCTAATGGACCATCGGTCTTCCACGAGCAGTACTTC	CASSVGPNGPSVFHEQYF
TRBV29-1	TRBJ1-2	TRBD1	NA	TGCAGCGGCCTGGACAGGCTTAACTATGGCTACACCTTC	CSGLDRLNYGYTF
TRBV5-1	TRBJ2-1	TRBD2	NA	TGCGCCAGCAGCTTAACTAGCGGGGGCTTCCATGAGCAGTTCTTC	CASSLTSGGFHEQFF
TRBV4-1	TRBJ2-3	NA	NA	TGCGCCAGCAGCCAAGCGATGGATACGCAGTATTTT	CASSQAMDTQYF
TRBV6-5	TRBJ2-2	TRBD1	NA	TGTGCCAGCAGTTACTCAAGGGGGCTCCGGGAGCTGTTTTTT	CASSYSRGLRELFF
TRBV23-1	TRBJ2-5	NA	NA	TGCGCCCTCCAGGAGATCGAGACCCAGTACTTC	CALQEIETQYF
TRBV2	TRBJ1-4	NA	NA	TGTGCCAGCAGGACATTCGGTGAAAAACTGTTTTTT	CASRTFGEKLFF
TRBV30	TRBJ2-7	NA	once	TGTGCCTGGACCGAGGAGTCCCTGGGAAGAGAGCAGTACTTC	CAWTEESLGREQYF
TRBV11-2	TRBJ2-5	TRBD2	NA	TGTGCCAGCAGCCCCTCCGTTAGAGCGGGGGGAGGAGAGACCCAGTACTTC	CASSPSVRAGGGETQYF
TRBV19	TRBJ2-6	NA	NA	TGTGCCGGGTCGGATGTGTCTCCTGGGGCCAACGTCCTGACTTTC	CAGSDVSPGANVLTF
TRBV19	TRBJ2-7	TRBD1	NA	TGTGCCAGTTCGGGACAGCTTCACGAGCAGTACTTC	CASSGQLHEQYF
TRBV20-1	TRBJ1-1	NA	NA	TGCAGTGCTAGAGGACAGGTTGAAGCTTTCTTT	CSARGQVEAFF
TRBV29-1	TRBJ2-3	TRBD1	NA	TGCAGCGTTAGTCGGGGACAGGGTCAACTCACAGATACGCAGTATTTT	CSVSRGQGQLTDTQYF
TRBV4-1	TRBJ2-2	NA	NA	TGCGCCAGCAGCCAAGCACCGGGAGCGGTCGCCGGGGAGCTGTTTTTT	CASSQAPGAVAGELFF
TRBV19	TRBJ2-7	NA	NA	TGTGCCAGTAGTGTCGGGACACCCTACGAGCAGTACTTC	CASSVGTPYEQYF
TRBV4-2	TRBJ2-7	NA	few	TGTGCCAGCAGCCAAGATGACAGGCCTCCATACGAGCAGTACTTC	CASSQDDRPPYEQYF
TRBV7-2	TRBJ1-1	NA	NA	TGTGCCAGCAGCCGACAGCGGACCCCAAACACTGAAGCTTTCTTT	CASSRQRTPNTEAFF
TRBV19	TRBJ2-1	NA	NA	NA	CASSILAEGVHEQFF
TRBV7-7	TRBJ2-7	NA	NA	TGTGCTAGCAGCACCCGACCGCCTGCGAACTACGAGCAGTACTTC	CASSTRPPANYEQYF
TRBV6-5	TRBJ1-6	NA	NA	TGTGCCAGCACTGAGTCCGGTTCCTATAATTCACCCCTCCACTTT	CASTESGSYNSPLHF
TRBV4-1	TRBJ1-1	NA	NA	TGCGCCAGCAGCCAAGAGAGGGGTGAAGCTTTCTTT	CASSQERGEAFF
TRBV7-9	TRBJ1-2	TRBD1	few	TGTGCCAGCAGTCCGGGACAGGAGTCTTTTGGCTACACCTTC	CASSPGQESFGYTF
TRBV6-1	TRBJ2-7	NA	NA	TGTGCCAGCAGTGAAAACGCCAGGGCCTCCTACGAGCAGTACTTC	CASSENARASYEQYF
TRBV28	TRBJ1-2	NA	NA	TGTGCCACCCGAAGGGAGAACTATGGCTACACCTTC	CATRRENYGYTF
TRBV4-1	TRBJ2-1	NA	NA	TGCGCCAGCAGCCAAGAGGGCGGGCTCTCCTACAATGAGCAGTTCTTC	CASSQEGGLSYNEQFF
TRBV5-1	TRBJ2-7	NA	NA	TGCGCCAGCAGCCGACGATTCGGGCAGGAGGAGAAGCAGTACTTC	CASSRRFGQEEKQYF
TRBV5-1	TRBJ1-4	NA	NA	TGCGCCAGCAGCTTGGACAGGTCCAATGAAAAACTGTTTTTT	CASSLDRSNEKLFF
TRBV5-1	TRBJ2-1	TRBD2	NA	TGCGCCAGCAGCTTGGCTGGGACTAGCGGGCCCAGCTCCTACAATGAGCAGTTCTTC	CASSLAGTSGPSSYNEQFF
TRBV2	TRBJ1-1	NA	few	TGTGCCAGCAGTGAAATAGTCAGGCTAGGGGAAGCTTTCTTT	CASSEIVRLGEAFF
TRBV2	TRBJ2-7	NA	once	TGTGCCAGCAAGTCGTCCGGGATGGCCTACGAGCAGTACTTC	CASKSSGMAYEQYF
TRBV6-1	TRBJ2-7	NA	NA	TGTGCCATCCGGTCCGCGGGCGCGAACCACGAGCAGTACTTC	CAIRSAGANHEQYF
TRBV7-6	TRBJ1-5	TRBD1	NA	TGTGCCAGCAGCCCAGGGACAGGGGGGGATCAGCCCCAGCATTTT	CASSPGTGGDQPQHF
TRBV10-2	TRBJ1-5	NA	few	TGCGCCAGCAGTGATGGGGGAAATCAGCCCCAGCATTTT	CASSDGGNQPQHF
TRBV2	TRBJ1-1	NA	NA	TGTGCCAGCAGTGCCGGGGCAGCTTTCTTT	CASSAGAAFF
TRBV7-7	TRBJ2-2	NA	NA	TGTGCCAGCAGGCCTCAGAACACCGGGGAGCTGTTTTTT	CASRPQNTGELFF
TRBV5-8	TRBJ2-5	TRBD2	NA	TGTGCCAGCAGCCTCGCCGGGACTAGCGGGAGGATGCAAGAGACCCAGTACTTC	CASSLAGTSGRMQETQYF
TRBV7-8	TRBJ1-2	NA	NA	TGTGCCAGCAGCTTAGTCGGGGACGGCTACACCTTC	CASSLVGDGYTF
TRBV6-5	TRBJ2-3	NA	NA	TGTGCCAGCAGGGTCGGCGATCGCACAGATACGCAGTATTTT	CASRVGDRTDTQYF
TRBV13	TRBJ2-4	NA	NA	TGTGCCAGCAGCCCTACAGGAAAAAACATTCAGTACTTC	CASSPTGKNIQYF
TRBV5-4	TRBJ1-3	NA	NA	TGTGCCAGCAGCCCGGGACTCCCCTCTGGAAACACCATATATTTT	CASSPGLPSGNTIYF
TRBV13	TRBJ2-3	NA	NA	TGTGCCAGCAGATTAGCGTGGGGGGGCGACGATAGCACAGATACGCAGTATTTT	CASRLAWGGDDSTDTQYF
TRBV27	TRBJ2-1	TRBD2	NA	TGTGCCAGCAGGCAAGCGGGGACCTACAATGAGCAGTTCTTC	CASRQAGTYNEQFF
TRBV6-1	TRBJ1-4	NA	NA	TGTGCCAGCAGCAGGCCCGCGGCCCCTAATGAAAAACTGTTTTTT	CASSRPAAPNEKLFF